This T cell receptor beta chain comes out of a study of technical replicates of blood from several donors. CDR3 length: 16 amino acids. V shed 5 bases and J 0 bases; nucleotides not matched to a gene: 3. Germline-derived CDR1 and CDR2 are KGHSH and LQKENI. Repertoires were generated with immunoSEQ multiplex PCR, while TCRdb's copy carries only in-frame clones and drops some. The sample contains some 64,000 clones, almost 95% of which appear only once. This TCR was recovered from a human donor in good health. Some clones in this sample may be carry-over from other donors' samples. Sequenced sample: PBMCs. The chain joins TRBV18 to TRBJ2-1; 11 bases match TRBD2. The CDR3 spells CASSATSGNSYNEQFF. CDR3 in DNA: TGTGCCAGCTCAGCGACTAGCGGGAACTCCTACAATGAGCAGTTCTTC.